These 10 T cell receptor beta chains originate from one sample sequenced in a study of OX40 agonist ivuxolimab in advanced cancers. Profiled with immunoSEQ multiplex PCR; TCRdb holds only in-frame clones, not every one. The sample includes about 120,000 clones, just under 95% seen only once; the top ten take around 0.15%. The sequenced sample was CD4+ or CD8+ T cells sorted from blood, obtained in a trial of the OX40 agonist ivuxolimab. The receptors were sampled from an adult with an advanced solid tumor such as melanoma, head and neck, liver or kidney cancer.

This chain's CDR3 is CASNTRTGGNTEAFF. CDR3 in DNA: TGTGCCAGCAATACTCGGACAGGGGGTAACACTGAAGCTTTCTTT. The chain joins TRBV2 to TRBJ1-1; 10 nucleotides agree with TRBD1. CDR3 length: 15 residues. CDR1 and CDR2 (germline): SNHLY, FYNNEI. The V and J ends lost 7 bases and 2 bases, in that order; junction bases with no gene match: 7.

The J gene is TRBJ2-3, the V gene TRBV25-1, with a possible D match to TRBD2 (5 bases). The CDR3 length is 14 residues. V shed 10 bases and J shed 0 bases, with 14 bases lying between them. In germline, CDR1 is MGHDK, CDR2 SYGVNS. CDR3 protein: CATSLETSTDTQYF. CDR3 nucleotides: TGTGCCACCTCACTAGAGACTAGCACAGATACGCAGTATTTT.

V gene TRBV28 combines with J gene TRBJ2-5, with D possibly matching TRBD2 (7 bases). Germline V CDR1 and CDR2: MDHEN, SYDVKM. V lost 5 bases and J 6 bases, leaving 16 bases between the germline ends. This CDR3 has 14 residues. CDR3 DNA: TGTGCCAGCAGTCTCCCGGGGGGCGGTAAGACCCAGTACTTC. Amino acids: CASSLPGGGKTQYF.

This clone was seen just once. This rearrangement joins TRBV28 to TRBJ2-4; 9 nucleotides match TRBD2. V was clipped by 2 bases and J by 1 base; unmatched bases: 12. This CDR3 spans 19 amino acids. Germline lookup yields CDR1 MDHEN and CDR2 SYDVKM. The CDR3 nucleotides are TGTGCCAGCAGTTTAAAAAAAGGCGGGAGGGCCGGGGCCAAAAACATTCAGTACTTC. It is translated as CASSLKKGGRAGAKNIQYF.

This clone was seen once. The chain couples TRBV7-6 to TRBJ2-1; D gene ambiguous. Per the germline V gene, CDR1 is SGHVS and CDR2 is FNYEAQ. This CDR3 region has 13 residues. V was pared by 1 base and J by 7 bases, with 8 bases between. The CDR3 DNA sequence: TGTGCCAGCAGCTTAGAGTTCTGGAATGAGCAGTTCTTC. Residues: CASSLEFWNEQFF.

This chain uses TRBV19 with TRBJ2-1; D is possibly TRBD2 (6 bases). The CDR3 has 13 amino acids. The germline CDR1 and CDR2 sequences are LNHDA and SQIVND (reference sequence). Trimming pared 5 bases from V and 7 bases from J, leaving 12 bases between. CDR3 in amino acids: CASSPLLANEQFF. CDR3 sequence (DNA): TGTGCCAGTAGTCCCCTACTAGCAAATGAGCAGTTCTTC. Complete variable domain (other parts from reference TRBV19 and TRBJ2-1): DGGITQSPKYLFRKEGQNVTLSCEQNLNHDAMYWYRQDPGQGLRLIYYSQIVNDFQKGDIAEGYSVSREKKESFPLTVTSAQKNPTAFYLCASSPLLANEQFFGPGTRLTVL.

This clone was observed a single time. The rearrangement links TRBV5-6 to TRBJ2-7; D gene unclear. The V end lost 3 bases, the J end lost 2 bases, and 9 bases lay between the germline ends. CDR1 SGHDT and CDR2 YYEEEE come from the germline V gene. There are 13 residues in the CDR3. CDR3 nucleotides: TGTGCCAGCAGCTGGCAGATACCCTACGAGCAGTACTTC. This encodes CASSWQIPYEQYF.

The V call is TRBV18, the J call TRBJ2-3, with 9 bases identical to TRBD1. V shed 8 bases, J shed 5 bases, and the junction held 11 bases outside the gene matches. Per the germline V gene, CDR1 is KGHSH and CDR2 is LQKENI. CDR3 length: 15 residues. CDR3 sequence reads: CASGGRTGVEDTQYF. The CDR3 region has the DNA TGTGCCAGCGGGGGAAGGACAGGGGTTGAAGATACGCAGTATTTT.

The chain employs TRBV7-6 and TRBJ2-1; D perhaps matches TRBD1 (6 bases). The CDR3 is 13 residues long. Germline V lookup: CDR1 SGHVS, CDR2 FNYEAQ. V lost 2 bases, J lost 9 bases, and 11 bases lay in between. CDR3 in DNA: TGTGCCAGCAGCTTAAACAGGGACGTTGAGCAGTTCTTC. Translation: CASSLNRDVEQFF.

The chain uses TRBV5-1 and TRBJ2-4, with 16 nucleotides matching TRBD2. V dropped 4 bases and J dropped 6; count of bases not matched to a gene: 7. In germline, CDR1 is SGHRS, CDR2 YFSETQ. This CDR3 is built from 17 residues. CDR3 in DNA: TGCGCCAGCAGCCAGGGACTAGCGGGAGGGCAGCGAAACATTCAGTACTTC. Residues: CASSQGLAGGQRNIQYF.